These 22 T cell receptor beta chains came from one sample sequenced in a study of cytomegalovirus exposure and HLA in healthy donors (dated 2017 in TCRdb). The library came from the immunoSEQ multiplex PCR assay. For the multiplex PCR, a mixture combining 60 forward primers for TCR Vbeta segments and 13 reverse primers for TCR Jbeta segments was used. Imported from immuneACCESS, the table was reduced by TCRdb to in-frame sequences with V and J called. These copies leave out some clones; in studies compared against another copy, an unresolved V gene accounts for under half, and the cause of the remainder is not known. This sample gives roughly 160,000 clones in total; 71% of them show up just once. Over 2.5% of the sample is taken by the ten largest. The sample taken for sequencing was PBMCs. These TCRs come from a woman aged 25 to 45 in good health and CMV-seronegative.

This clone has a handful of counts. The rearrangement joins TRBV29-1 to TRBJ1-2; TRBD1 aligns across 7 bases. Per the germline V gene, CDR1 is SQVTM and CDR2 is ANQGSEA. CDR3 length: 12 amino acids. The junction had 8 bases not matched to a gene; V was cut back by 5 bases and J by 8 bases. CDR3 DNA sequence: TGCAGCGTTCAGAGGGGGCTGAGGGGCTACACCTTC. Protein product: CSVQRGLRGYTF.

This sequence joins TRBV19 and TRBJ2-1; TRBD2 agrees at 10 bases. This CDR3 spans 14 amino acids. V lost 6 bases to trimming and J lost 5 bases; unmatched junction nucleotides: 4. The germline V gene has CDR1 LNHDA and CDR2 SQIVND (reference sequence). The CDR3 protein is CASRGLAEDNEQFF. CDR3 in DNA: TGTGCCAGTAGAGGACTAGCGGAAGACAATGAGCAGTTCTTC.

This chain joins TRBV27 and TRBJ1-4; D unclear. The CDR3 sequence is 15 residues long. V was cut by 5 bases and J by 3 bases, with 13 bases left in between. The V gene's germline CDR1 is MNHEY and CDR2 SMNVEV (reference sequence). The CDR3 region has the DNA TGTGCCAGCAGTACCCTCGGGGAGGCTAATGAAAAACTGTTTTTT. Encoded protein: CASSTLGEANEKLFF.

The chain has TRBV18 and TRBJ1-6, with a possible D match to TRBD1 (6 bases). The CDR3 length is 17 residues. CDR1 and CDR2 from the germline V gene are KGHSH and LQKENI. Trimming removed 6 bases from V and 7 bases from J, with 22 bases in between. In DNA form, the CDR3 reads TGTGCCAGCTCTCTTCGGGGCAGGGGCGAAGGAAATTCACCCCTCCACTTT. This encodes CASSLRGRGEGNSPLHF. Filled out from reference TRBV18 and TRBJ1-6, the complete variable domain reads NAGVMQNPRHLVRRRGQEARLRCSPMKGHSHVYWYRQLPEEGLKFMVYLQKENIIDESGMPKERFSAEFPKEGPSILRIQQVVRGDSAAYFCASSLRGRGEGNSPLHFGNGTRLTVT.

This chain uses TRBV15 with TRBJ2-5; 9 bases agree with TRBD1. With the DNA end fitting TRBJ2-7 better, the J assignment may be wrong. Per germline, CDR1 LNHNV and CDR2 YYDKDF (reference sequence). The CDR3 runs 14 residues. DNA of the CDR3: TGTGCCACCTCCAAAGGGGGACAGGGATACGAGCAGTACTTC. It encodes CATSKGGQGYEQYF.

This rearrangement joins TRBV15 to TRBJ2-1; perhaps TRBD2 as D (5 bases). The V end was cut by 7 bases, the J end by 7 bases, with 20 bases between. This CDR3 contains 15 residues. Germline-derived CDR1 and CDR2 are LNHNV and YYDKDF (reference sequence). The CDR3, as DNA: TGTGCCACCAAAAGCGGCGTACCCCTAGGGAATGAGCAGTTCTTC. This codes for CATKSGVPLGNEQFF.

For this clone: The sample carries other DNA sequences with the same CDR3. V gene TRBV28 combines with J gene TRBJ2-7; 7 positions match TRBD2. The CDR3 has 15 amino acids. V was pared by 2 bases and J by 0 bases, with 4 bases of the junction left unmatched. From germline, CDR1 is MDHEN and CDR2 SYDVKM. The chain's CDR3 is CASSLSLAASYEQYF. CDR3 sequence (DNA): TGTGCCAGCAGTTTAAGTCTAGCGGCCTCCTACGAGCAGTACTTC.

This clone was detected only a few times. The chain has TRBV29-1 and TRBJ2-1; TRBD2 is a possible D gene (7 bases). There are 15 residues in the CDR3. Trimming took off 0 bases at V and 4 bases at J, with 13 bases between the two ends. CDR1 is SQVTM, CDR2 ANQGSEA, per germline. CDR3 loop: CSVEDLRGAYNEQFF. Here the CDR3 DNA reads TGCAGCGTTGAAGATCTTCGGGGGGCTTACAATGAGCAGTTCTTC.

The chain uses TRBV7-9 and TRBJ2-5; 7 bases map to TRBD2. V lost 10 bases and J lost 5; bases outside the gene matches: 4. Germline V gene data show CDR1 as SEHNR and CDR2 as FQNEAQ (reference sequence). This CDR3 comprises 11 residues. DNA for the CDR3: TGTGCCATAGACGGGGGGGAGACCCAGTACTTC. As protein: CAIDGGETQYF.

This chain links TRBV7-2 with TRBJ2-5; D remains unclear. Germline CDR1 reads SGHTA; CDR2 reads FQGNSA. This CDR3 contains 14 residues. V lost 3 bases to trimming and J lost 2 bases, with 10 bases between them. CDR3 sequence: CASSFRRIQETQYF. Here the CDR3 DNA reads TGTGCCAGCAGCTTTAGGCGGATACAAGAGACCCAGTACTTC.

The V gene is TRBV10-3, the J gene TRBJ2-3, with a weak D call TRBD1 (6 bases). The CDR3 is 13 residues long. V lost 8 bases and J 0 bases, leaving 9 bases between the germline ends. Germline-derived CDR1 and CDR2 are ENHRY and SYGVKD. In nucleotides, the CDR3 is TGTGCCATCGAAGGACAGAGCACAGATACGCAGTATTTT. Encoded protein: CAIEGQSTDTQYF.

The V call is TRBV7-2, the J call TRBJ2-5; 7 positions match TRBD2. The germline V gene has CDR1 SGHTA and CDR2 FQGNSA. CDR3 length equals 14 residues. Trimming took 2 bases from V and 5 from J; bases not matched to a gene: 5. CDR3 protein: CASSLRRGEETQYF. CDR3 coding DNA: TGTGCCAGCAGCTTACGACGGGGGGAGGAGACCCAGTACTTC.

The chain is built from TRBV7-8 and TRBJ2-7, with 8 bases lining up with TRBD1. Germline CDR1 SGHVS, CDR2 FQNEAQ. CDR3 size: 13 residues. J was trimmed by 3 bases and V by 5 bases; bases with no gene match: 3. The CDR3 nucleotides are TGTGCCAGCAGCGGGGGACAGGTCTACGAGCAGTACTTC. Protein product: CASSGGQVYEQYF. Looking up the rest from reference TRBV7-8 and TRBJ2-7 gives the full variable domain: GAGVSQSPRYKVAKRGQDVALRCDPISGHVSLFWYQQALGQGPEFLTYFQNEAQLDKSGLPSDRFFAERPEGSVSTLKIQRTQQEDSAVYLCASSGGQVYEQYFGPGTRLTVT.

The rearrangement joins TRBV7-3 to TRBJ2-2; 9 nucleotides match TRBD1. This CDR3 has 15 amino acids. CDR1 SGHTA and CDR2 FQGTGA come from the germline V gene. V was clipped by 3 bases and J by 7 bases; unmatched bases: 6. As DNA, the CDR3 is TGTGCCAGCAGCTTGGGGACAGGGAGCAGCGGGGAGCTGTTTTTT. Its protein is CASSLGTGSSGELFF.

This chain links TRBV6-5 with TRBJ1-6; D remains unclear. Trimming shortened V by 4 bases and J by 0 bases, and 10 bases separated the two germline ends. The CDR3 has 16 amino acids. CDR1 MNHEY and CDR2 SVGAGI come from the germline V gene. The CDR3 DNA reads as TGTGCCAGCAGTTTGCAGGCGAGCTCCTATAATTCACCCCTCCACTTT. This gives the protein CASSLQASSYNSPLHF.

This clone was counted between two and nine times. This chain uses TRBV6-6 with TRBJ1-6; D not resolved. CDR3 length: 14 residues. Germline lookup yields CDR1 MNHNY and CDR2 SVGAGI (reference sequence). The V end lost 2 bases, the J end lost 6 bases, and 8 bases lay between the germline ends. CDR3 residues: CASSYVAINSPLHF. Here the CDR3 DNA reads TGTGCCAGCAGTTACGTGGCCATTAATTCACCCCTCCACTTT.

V usage is TRBV2 and J usage is TRBJ1-1; no firm D call. V was trimmed by 2 bases and J by 4 bases, leaving 11 bases between them. This CDR3 comprises 14 residues. Germline V gene sequence: CDR1 SNHLY, CDR2 FYNNEI. CDR3 loop: CASSEWVGSTEAFF. CDR3 DNA sequence: TGTGCCAGCAGTGAATGGGTGGGGAGCACTGAAGCTTTCTTT. Full variable domain (outside the CDR3, taken from reference TRBV2 and TRBJ1-1): EPEVTQTPSHQVTQMGQEVILRCVPISNHLYFYWYRQILGQKVEFLVSFYNNEISEKSEIFDDQFSVERPDGSNFTLKIRSTKLEDSAMYFCASSEWVGSTEAFFGQGTRLTVV.

This rearrangement joins TRBV7-2 to TRBJ2-7, with a possible D match to TRBD1 (5 bases). This CDR3 has 15 amino acids. Trimming took off 1 base at V and 2 bases at J, with 12 bases between the two ends. Germline V CDR1 and CDR2: SGHTA, FQGNSA. CDR3 in amino acids: CASSLEGLQTYEQYF. The CDR3 nucleotides are TGTGCCAGCAGCTTAGAGGGGCTGCAAACCTACGAGCAGTACTTC.

The CDR3 protein is CASSLFSGTVGRESLHF. CDR3 nucleotide sequence: TGTGCCAGCAGCTTATTTTCTGGGACAGTCGGTAGGGAGTCCCTCCACTTT. The V and J genes are TRBV7-2 and TRBJ1-6; 7 bases align to TRBD1. The junction had 18 bases not matched to a gene; V was cut back by 2 bases and J by 14 bases. The CDR3 length is 17 residues. From germline, CDR1 is SGHTA and CDR2 FQGNSA.

The V call is TRBV11-2, the J call TRBJ1-2; no clear D. The length of the CDR3 is 13 residues. Germline V gene data show CDR1 as SGHAT and CDR2 as FQNNGV. V was pared by 1 base and J by 4 bases, with 7 bases between. Written as DNA, the CDR3 is TGTGCCAGCAGCTTAGTTACTGGCTATGGCTACACCTTC. Its translation is CASSLVTGYGYTF.

This clone has a handful of counts. The CDR3 here is CASSKGHLSYEQYF. Written as DNA, the CDR3 is TGTGCCAGCAGCAAGGGACACCTAAGTTACGAGCAGTACTTC. This chain links TRBV21-1 with TRBJ2-7; the DNA was not used to check the table's D call, TRBD1. TRBV21-1 is a pseudogene locus. The CDR3 has 14 residues.

The J gene is TRBJ1-4, the V gene TRBV6-1; 8 bases fit TRBD1. Germline V lookup: CDR1 MNHNS, CDR2 SASEGT. The ends lost 1 base at V and 5 bases at J; junction bases unmatched: 12. The CDR3 length is 18 residues. The CDR3 nucleotides read TGTGCCAGCAGTGAAGATGGGACAGGCCGGAGTGGAAATGAAAAACTGTTTTTT. This codes for CASSEDGTGRSGNEKLFF.